These T cell receptor beta chains were read from a single sample in a study of CD8+ T cells in alopecia areata. TCRdb's copy holds only in-frame clones and misses some; the assay was immunoSEQ multiplex PCR. The sample carries some 160,000 clones, around two thirds recorded once. The specimen was CD8+ T cells sorted from blood. The receptors originated from a human donor in good health. Both conserved end residues are trimmed from each CDR3. Some rows have no size entry. The others give once, few or many, or a class for an expanded clone.

V gene	J gene	clone size	CDR3 protein
TRBV28	TRBJ1-5	NA	ASSFQGSNQPQH
TRBV19	TRBJ2-1	few	ASSIVSGLYRADEQF
TRBV4-1	TRBJ1-1	NA	ASSQDPGQEAF
TRBV14	TRBJ2-1	NA	ASSQDLYTYNEQF
TRBV27	TRBJ2-7	few	ASSPSGPSYEQY
TRBV27	TRBJ2-1	NA	ASSLGTQSYNEQF
TRBV29-1	TRBJ2-7	NA	SVEGVVGYSYEQY
TRBV2	TRBJ2-7	NA	ASSGASGPYEQY
TRBV27	TRBJ1-2	NA	ASSIFLGGYT
TRBV27	TRBJ2-1	NA	ASKFVWDNEQF
TRBV9	TRBJ2-3	NA	ASSPWVAPSTDTQY
TRBV6-5	TRBJ2-3	NA	ASRAGTGPTDTQY
TRBV27	TRBJ2-7	NA	ASSWAGRGYEQY
TRBV29-1	TRBJ2-6	NA	SVGGYGANVLT
TRBV5-1	TRBJ2-7	NA	ASSGGTTYEQY
TRBV15	TRBJ1-5	few	ATSRERGPQPQH
TRBV5-6	TRBJ2-5	NA	ASSLFRQGWETQY
TRBV30	TRBJ2-1	NA	AWSRLAGAAYNEQF
TRBV28	TRBJ1-2	NA	ASRPGQGTAYGYT
TRBV5-4	TRBJ2-1	few	ASSPSGNEQF
TRBV30	TRBJ1-1	NA	AFKLGTGPHTEAF
TRBV30	TRBJ1-1	few	AWGITNTEAF
TRBV6-1	TRBJ2-1	NA	ASSVAFPYNEQF
TRBV5-1	TRBJ2-3	NA	ASAPIGLAGDTQY
TRBV27	TRBJ2-1	few	ASMVSASREQF
TRBV2	TRBJ2-5	few	AARDNFQETQY
TRBV11-2	TRBJ2-7	NA	ASSLRQGTSYEQY
TRBV29-1	TRBJ1-2	few	SVEDRRGYT
TRBV29-1	TRBJ2-2	NA	SVAALGQTNTGELF
TRBV19	TRBJ2-2	once	ASSISEGGELF
TRBV5-6	TRBJ2-5	NA	ASSVGETQY
TRBV28	TRBJ1-5	NA	ASVQGARNQPQH
TRBV7-9	TRBJ2-1	NA	ASSSPPGADNEQF
TRBV6-4	TRBJ2-2	NA	ASSDRDTGELF
TRBV29-1	TRBJ2-7	few	SVGGQGGPYEQY
TRBV6-5	TRBJ2-1	few	ASSRSGNEQF
TRBV7-8	TRBJ2-7	NA	ASSLGGAPFYEQY
TRBV27	TRBJ2-5	few	ASSLQTQETQY
TRBV5-4	TRBJ2-5	NA	ASSFSPDSHQETQY
TRBV30	TRBJ1-1	once	AWRKRGANTEAF
TRBV9	TRBJ2-3	NA	ASSVGAGSTDTQY
TRBV7-3	TRBJ2-3	NA	ASSSVGVDTQY
TRBV7-6	TRBJ2-1	NA	ASSSGLKV
TRBV13	TRBJ2-7	NA	ASSLGIGTSGRMGEQY
TRBV4-1	TRBJ2-7	NA	ASSQGAGMGGEQY